The 22 T cell receptor beta chains below all came from one sample that was sequenced in a study of T-cell reconstitution after alpha-beta-depleted transplantation in children. The authors prepared the TCRbeta library with unique molecular identifiers. TCRdb re-called the PCR reads through MiXCR, storing one row per CDR3 protein. The sample has some 120,000 distinct CDR3 sequences; 20% to 25% are singletons. This material consisted of PBMCs, mostly from graft donor cells, taken 180 days after TCRalphabeta/CD19-depleted stem cell transplant. These TCRs come from a male patient aged 2 to 10 who had a stem cell transplant for chronic granulomatous disease, so the T cells may come from the graft donor.

This chain uses TRBV20-1 with TRBJ1-1, with 9 bases that match TRBD1. The germline V gene has CDR1 DFQATT and CDR2 SNEGSKA (reference sequence). The CDR3 consists of 14 residues. After removal of 7 bases from V and 5 bases from J, the junction contained 11 bases not matched to a gene. The chain's CDR3 is CSGIGTGRGTEAFF. The DNA of the CDR3 is TGCAGTGGAATCGGGACAGGGCGGGGGACTGAAGCTTTCTTT.

This clonotype has at least ten counts. This chain links TRBV5-1 with TRBJ2-6; 10 bases agree with TRBD1. The CDR3 is made up of 17 amino acids. Per the germline V gene, CDR1 is SGHRS and CDR2 is YFSETQ. The J segment lost 1 base and the V segment lost 5 bases, leaving 6 bases of the junction unmatched. CDR3 in DNA: TGCGCCAGCAGGCAGACAGGGGGCGCTTCTGGGGCCAACGTCCTGACTTTC. This translates into CASRQTGGASGANVLTF. The full variable domain, with the rest looked up from reference TRBV5-1 and TRBJ2-6, is KAGVTQTPRYLIKTRGQQVTLSCSPISGHRSVSWYQQTPGQGLQFLFEYFSETQRNKGNFPGRFSGRQFSNSRSEMNVSTLELGDSALYLCASRQTGGASGANVLTFGAGSRLTVL.

This clonotype was found a few times. This chain connects TRBV12-3 or TRBV12-4 to TRBJ1-2, with D hard to call. The CDR3 covers 14 residues. The V gene lost 4 bases and the J gene lost 1 base, with 10 bases spanning the gap. CDR3 DNA sequence: TGTGCCAGCAGTTCGGGAGGCTTTAACTATGGCTACACCTTC. Encoded protein: CASSSGGFNYGYTF.

This chain connects TRBV20-1 to TRBJ2-7, with 8 bases fitting TRBD2. The germline V gene has CDR1 DFQATT and CDR2 SNEGSKA (reference sequence). This CDR3 region has 16 residues. J lost 0 bases, V lost 0 bases, and 7 bases had no gene match. This chain's CDR3 is CSARDIAGLSSYEQYF. The DNA of the CDR3 is TGCAGTGCTAGAGACATAGCGGGATTGAGCTCCTACGAGCAGTACTTC.

This clonotype has only a few counts. The chain has TRBV12-3 or TRBV12-4 and TRBJ2-3, with 14 bases identical to TRBD2. This CDR3 has 16 amino acids. V lost 8 bases and J lost 10; bases outside the gene matches: 14. This chain's CDR3 is CASGLGGLAGGMAQYF. CDR3 coding DNA: TGTGCCAGCGGACTGGGAGGACTAGCGGGAGGAATGGCGCAGTATTTT.

This clonotype was recorded many times. This chain joins TRBV7-2 and TRBJ1-3, with D perhaps matching TRBD1 (6 bases). From germline, CDR1 is SGHTA and CDR2 FQGNSA. Trimming took off 5 bases at V and 0 bases at J, with 17 bases between the two ends. The CDR3 is 17 amino acids. CDR3 in DNA: TGTGCCAGCAGCCAAGTTCGGGGGGCGAGCTCTGGAAACACCATATATTTT. Protein: CASSQVRGASSGNTIYF.

The V and J genes are TRBV3-1 and TRBJ2-3; maybe TRBD2 (6 bases). The CDR3 has 15 residues. V was trimmed by 1 base and J by 1 base, leaving 9 bases between them. Germline-derived CDR1 and CDR2 are LGHDT and YNNKEL (reference sequence). Written as DNA, the CDR3 is TGTGCCAGCAGCCAAGCGGGGGACCGCACAGATACGCAGTATTTT. Translating it yields CASSQAGDRTDTQYF.

As for this clonotype: One end of the junction fails to match germline, which may point to a read error. The chain uses TRBV20-1 and TRBJ2-4; tentatively, D is TRBD1 or TRBD2 (6 bases each). The CDR3 sequence is 15 residues long. CDR1 and CDR2 from the germline V gene are DFQATT and SNEGSKA (reference sequence). CDR3 in amino acids: CSAASYREDKNSQYF. The CDR3 DNA follows: TGCAGTGCTGCATCCTACAGGGAGGACAAAAACAGTCAGTACTTC.

This clonotype turned up a few times. CDR3 sequence reads: CSARDSFLRQRNEQFF. The CDR3 DNA reads as TGCAGTGCTAGAGATTCCTTTCTACGACAAAGGAATGAGCAGTTCTTC. The V and J genes are TRBV20-1 and TRBJ2-1, with D unresolved. CDR1 and CDR2 (germline): DFQATT, SNEGSKA (reference sequence). V lost 0 bases to trimming and J lost 7 bases, with 19 bases between them. The CDR3 has 16 residues.

V is TRBV11-2 and J is TRBJ2-3; no firm D call. The CDR3 covers 13 residues. The germline gives CDR1 SGHAT, CDR2 FQNNGV. The V end lost 2 bases, the J end lost 6 bases, and 9 bases lay between the germline ends. The CDR3 coding sequence is TGTGCCAGCAGCTTACCCGGGTGGGATACGCAGTATTTT. Its translation is CASSLPGWDTQYF.

This clonotype has a count of ten or more. V gene TRBV7-2 combines with J gene TRBJ2-1; D not certain. The CDR3 loop spans 13 amino acids. Per germline, CDR1 SGHTA and CDR2 FQGNSA. The germline V and J ends were trimmed by 2 bases and 2 bases, with 4 bases remaining between them. As DNA, the CDR3 is TGTGCCAGCAGCTTATCCACCTACAATGAGCAGTTCTTC. Protein sequence: CASSLSTYNEQFF.

The J gene is TRBJ2-3, the V gene TRBV6-1; D call uncertain. V dropped 7 bases and J dropped 0 bases, with 17 bases sitting between them. Germline assignment: CDR1 MNHNS and CDR2 SASEGT. The CDR3 covers 16 residues. Written as DNA, the CDR3 is TGTGCCAGCACCCCGGGCTTGACTTCTAGCACAGATACGCAGTATTTT. Amino acid sequence: CASTPGLTSSTDTQYF.

V and J are TRBV7-2 and TRBJ2-7; tentative D call: TRBD2 (6 bases). V was pared by 1 base and J by 2 bases, with 15 bases between. Germline V gives CDR1 SGHTA, CDR2 FQGNSA. The CDR3 spans 16 residues. The CDR3 DNA reads as TGTGCCAGCAGCTTAGAGGGCTGGGGGGTTACCTACGAGCAGTACTTC. Protein product: CASSLEGWGVTYEQYF.

The sample holds many counts of this clonotype. This chain joins TRBV29-1 and TRBJ1-2; weak D call: TRBD1 (6 bases). From germline, CDR1 is SQVTM and CDR2 ANQGSEA. The CDR3 sequence is 12 residues long. Trimming shortened V by 4 bases and J by 7 bases, and 13 bases separated the two germline ends. The CDR3 DNA reads TGCAGCGTTGTTGGGGGCGCGAGTGGCTACACCTTC. It is translated as CSVVGGASGYTF.

The chain recombines TRBV5-1 with TRBJ2-1; D ambiguous. There are 13 residues in the CDR3. Trimming took 1 base from V and 6 from J, leaving 8 bases between them. Germline CDR1 SGHRS, CDR2 YFSETQ. CDR3 DNA: TGCGCCAGCAGCTTGTCCCAAGCCAATGAGCAGTTCTTC. Residues: CASSLSQANEQFF.

V usage is TRBV28 and J usage is TRBJ2-3; TRBD1 matches 9 bases. The V gene's germline CDR1 is MDHEN and CDR2 SYDVKM. This CDR3 region has 13 residues. V dropped 9 bases and J dropped 1; count of bases not matched to a gene: 2. Here the CDR3 DNA reads TGTGCCAGTCGGGACAGGGGCACAGATACGCAGTATTTT. This codes for CASRDRGTDTQYF. Using reference TRBV28 and TRBJ2-3 for the parts outside the CDR3, the full variable domain is DVKVTQSSRYLVKRTGEKVFLECVQDMDHENMFWYRQDPGLGLRLIYFSYDVKMKEKGDIPEGYSVSREKKERFSLILESASTNQTSMYLCASRDRGTDTQYFGPGTRLTVL.

This chain uses TRBV2 with TRBJ2-3; TRBD2 aligns across 13 bases. Per germline, CDR1 SNHLY and CDR2 FYNNEI. The ends lost 10 bases at V and 3 bases at J; junction bases unmatched: 16. This CDR3 is built from 18 residues. CDR3 DNA sequence: TGTGCCATCTGTTTAGCACGGACTAGCGGGAGTAGGACAGATACGCAGTATTTT. The encoded protein is CAICLARTSGSRTDTQYF.

This clonotype was seen many times. The rearrangement links TRBV12-3 or TRBV12-4 to TRBJ2-3, with 10 bases that match TRBD2. The CDR3 is 15 residues long. V shed 4 bases and J 10 bases; nucleotides not matched to a gene: 11. CDR3 amino acids: CASSSRTSGMGAQYF. The CDR3 DNA reads as TGTGCCAGCAGTTCAAGGACTAGCGGAATGGGTGCGCAGTATTTT.

This clonotype was found a few times. The V and J genes are TRBV12-3 or TRBV12-4 and TRBJ1-2, with TRBD1 identical over 10 bases. V lost 6 bases and J lost 7; bases outside the gene matches: 11. CDR3 size: 15 residues. For the CDR3, the DNA is TGTGCCAGCAGCCCGGCGGACAGGGGGTGGAGTGGCTACACCTTC. It encodes CASSPADRGWSGYTF.

This clonotype has ten or more counts. This sequence joins TRBV14 and TRBJ2-3; TRBD2 matches 9 bases. J lost 5 bases, V lost 4 bases, and 13 bases had no gene match. Germline assignment: CDR1 SGHDN and CDR2 FVKESK. This CDR3 has 17 residues. The CDR3 DNA follows: TGTGCCAGCAGCCTTTCCGTTACCTGGACTAGCGAAGATACGCAGTATTTT. As protein: CASSLSVTWTSEDTQYF. Together with reference TRBV14 and TRBJ2-3, the CDR3 gives the full variable domain: EAGVTQFPSHSVIEKGQTVTLRCDPISGHDNLYWYRRVMGKEIKFLLHFVKESKQDESGMPNNRFLAERTGGTYSTLKVQPAELEDSGVYFCASSLSVTWTSEDTQYFGPGTRLTVL.

This clonotype was recorded at least ten times. The gene calls are TRBV12-3 or TRBV12-4 and TRBJ2-3, with 10 bases that match TRBD2. Unmatched junction bases numbered 3, after V lost 3 bases and J lost 3 bases. This CDR3 is 15 amino acids long. The CDR3 sequence: CASSFSSGSTDTQYF. The CDR3 DNA sequence: TGTGCCAGCAGTTTCTCTAGCGGGAGTACAGATACGCAGTATTTT.

This clonotype was seen ten or more times. V and J are TRBV29-1 and TRBJ2-5; D gene unclear. The CDR3 sequence is 11 residues long. Deletions cut 3 bases from V and 4 bases from J, with 6 bases between. Germline CDR1 and CDR2: SQVTM and ANQGSEA. CDR3 amino acids: CSVDELETQYF. For the CDR3, the DNA is TGCAGCGTTGATGAGTTAGAGACCCAGTACTTC. The full variable domain, its missing parts supplied by reference TRBV29-1 and TRBJ2-5, is SAVISQKPSRDICQRGTSLTIQCQVDSQVTMMFWYRQQPGQSLTLIATANQGSEATYESGFVIDKFPISRPNLTFSTLTVSNMSPEDSSIYLCSVDELETQYFGPGTRLLVL.